This TCR beta chain was sequenced during a study of T cells after yellow fever vaccination. Whole-study context: For low cell numbers, libraries were made with SMART-Seq v4 Ultra Low Input.

General study findings and limits: Most clones from primary vaccination resurfaced after the booster (around 97% CD4, 88% CD8). Weaker, the secondary response had a peak occurring faster, on day 5 versus 15.

TCRdb processed the 5' RACE reads anew with MiXCR; each CDR3 protein has one entry. The data hold tens of thousands of distinct CDR3 sequences, with around 6.5% observed a single time. V dropped 5 bases and J dropped 4 bases, with 13 bases sitting between them. This CDR3 has 14 amino acids. The sample holds a few counts of this clonotype. Its antigen is currently unknown. This sequence joins TRBV12-3 or TRBV12-4 and TRBJ2-3; no reliable D call. The clonotype was recovered from a man between 18 and 35 years old who received the YFV17D yellow fever vaccine. The sample in question was CD8+ T cells sorted from PBMCs, obtained on the day of the first yellow fever vaccination. The CDR3 region is CASSPYRISDTQYF. CDR3 coding DNA: TGTGCCAGCAGTCCCTATCGTATCTCAGATACGCAGTATTTT.